The source of this TCR beta chain is a study of blood T cell repertoires in COVID-19. On the study more broadly: Italy, Spain and the United States were the sources of the convalescent and acute COVID-19 samples. PBMCs, B-cell-depleted T cells, or T cells were the source of the cDNA or gDNA that made up the material.

V was trimmed by 3 bases and J by 8 bases, leaving 17 bases between them. The CDR3 is made up of 14 amino acids. Germline loops: CDR1 SGHDT, CDR2 YYEEEE. Original processing notes: Researchers report that nucleated cell counts were estimated from reference gene primer amplification. Method: immunoSEQ multiplex PCR; TCRdb's copy keeps in-frame clones and lacks some. Clone size and V and J calls were adopted from that table, with D and trimming inferred from the DNA. This table has 120,000 to 150,000 clones, 87% appearing once. The clonotype comes from a man aged 45-65 years who had recovered from COVID-19. Input material: peripheral blood. V gene TRBV5-6 combines with J gene TRBJ1-2, with a weak D call TRBD1 (6 bases). The CDR3 bases are TGTGCCAGCAGCTGGACAGAAACGATGGGAGGCTACACCTTC. It is translated as CASSWTETMGGYTF. The whole variable domain, remainder taken from reference TRBV5-6 and TRBJ1-2, is DAGVTQSPTHLIKTRGQQVTLRCSPKSGHDTVSWYQQALGQGPQFIFQYYEEEERQRGNFPDRFSGHQFPNYSSELNVNALLLGDSALYLCASSWTETMGGYTFGSGTRLTVV.